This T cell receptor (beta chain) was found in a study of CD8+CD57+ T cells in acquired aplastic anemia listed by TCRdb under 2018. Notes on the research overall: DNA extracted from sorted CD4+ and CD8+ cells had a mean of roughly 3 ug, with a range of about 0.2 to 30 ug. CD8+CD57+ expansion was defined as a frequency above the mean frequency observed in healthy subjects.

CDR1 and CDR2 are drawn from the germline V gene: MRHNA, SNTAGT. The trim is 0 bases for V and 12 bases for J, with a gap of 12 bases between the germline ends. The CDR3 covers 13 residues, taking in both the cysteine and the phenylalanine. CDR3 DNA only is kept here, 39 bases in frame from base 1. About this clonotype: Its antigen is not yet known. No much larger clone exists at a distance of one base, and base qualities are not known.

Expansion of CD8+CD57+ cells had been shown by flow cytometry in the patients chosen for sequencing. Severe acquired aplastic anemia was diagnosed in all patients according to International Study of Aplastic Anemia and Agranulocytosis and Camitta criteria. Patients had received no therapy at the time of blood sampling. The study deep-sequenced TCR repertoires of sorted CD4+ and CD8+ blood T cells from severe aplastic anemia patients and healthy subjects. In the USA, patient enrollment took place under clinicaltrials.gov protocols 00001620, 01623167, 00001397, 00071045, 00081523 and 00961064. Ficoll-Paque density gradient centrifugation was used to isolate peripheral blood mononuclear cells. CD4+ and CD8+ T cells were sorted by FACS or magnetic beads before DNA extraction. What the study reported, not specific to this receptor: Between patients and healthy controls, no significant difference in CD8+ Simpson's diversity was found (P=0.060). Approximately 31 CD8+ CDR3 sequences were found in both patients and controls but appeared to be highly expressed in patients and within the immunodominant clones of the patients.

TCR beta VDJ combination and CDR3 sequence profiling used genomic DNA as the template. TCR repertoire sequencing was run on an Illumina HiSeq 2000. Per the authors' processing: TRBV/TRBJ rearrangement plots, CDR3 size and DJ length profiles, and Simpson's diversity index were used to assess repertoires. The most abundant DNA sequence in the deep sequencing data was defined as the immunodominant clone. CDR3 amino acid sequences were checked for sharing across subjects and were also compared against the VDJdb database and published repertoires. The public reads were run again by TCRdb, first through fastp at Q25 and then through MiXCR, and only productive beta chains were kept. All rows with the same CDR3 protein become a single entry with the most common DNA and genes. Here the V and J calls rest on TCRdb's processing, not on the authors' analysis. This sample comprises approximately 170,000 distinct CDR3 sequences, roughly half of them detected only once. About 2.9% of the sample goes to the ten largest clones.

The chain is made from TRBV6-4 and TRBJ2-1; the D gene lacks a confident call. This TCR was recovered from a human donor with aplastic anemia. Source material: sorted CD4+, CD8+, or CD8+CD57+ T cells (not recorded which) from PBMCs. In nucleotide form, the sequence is TGTGCCAGCAGTGACTCGGAACGGAACACGCAGTTCTTC. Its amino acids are CASSDSERNTQFF.